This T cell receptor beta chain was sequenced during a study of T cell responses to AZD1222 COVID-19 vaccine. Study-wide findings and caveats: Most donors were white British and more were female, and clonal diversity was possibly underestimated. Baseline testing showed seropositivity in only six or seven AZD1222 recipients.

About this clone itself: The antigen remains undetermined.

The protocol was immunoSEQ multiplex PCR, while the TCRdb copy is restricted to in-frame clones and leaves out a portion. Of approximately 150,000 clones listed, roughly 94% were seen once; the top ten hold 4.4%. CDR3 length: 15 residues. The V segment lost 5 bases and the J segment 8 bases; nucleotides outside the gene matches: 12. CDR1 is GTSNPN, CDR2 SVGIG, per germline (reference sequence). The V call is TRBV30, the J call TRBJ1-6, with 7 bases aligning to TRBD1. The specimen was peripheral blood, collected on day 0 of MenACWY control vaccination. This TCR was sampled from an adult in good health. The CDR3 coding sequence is TGTGCCTGGCGTCCGGACGGGACAGTTTATTCACCCCTCCACTTT. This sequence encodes CAWRPDGTVYSPLHF.